This T cell receptor beta chain emerged from a study of blood T cell repertoires in COVID-19. About the research overall: The cDNA or gDNA used as material had been derived from T cells, B-cell-depleted T cells, or PBMCs.

Under the authors' procedure: The assay estimated nucleated cells by amplifying reference gene primers. The method was immunoSEQ multiplex PCR; TCRdb's version includes in-frame clones alone and lacks a portion of them. Clone size and the V and J calls come from that table; the DNA yielded D and trimming. In the table there are 150,000 or so clones, roughly 90% of which are singletons. The CDR3 has 14 residues. Deletions cut 1 base from V and 0 bases from J, with 6 bases between. Per germline, CDR1 MGHRA and CDR2 YSYEKL. The study drew participants aged about 18 to 89 years from about two dozen US areas. Cohort assignment relied on participant-reported clinical history.

The material sequenced was PBMCs or T cells enriched from blood (not recorded which). This clonotype was sampled from a woman aged 25 to 39 with acute COVID-19. The J gene is TRBJ2-5, the V gene TRBV4-1, with D tentatively TRBD1 (5 bases). The CDR3 nucleotides are TGCGCCAGCAGCCAAGCAGGGTACCAAGAGACCCAGTACTTC. This gives the protein CASSQAGYQETQYF.